These 9 T cell receptor beta chains originate from one sample sequenced in a study of blood T cell repertoires in COVID-19. The protocol was immunoSEQ multiplex PCR, while the TCRdb copy is restricted to in-frame clones and leaves out a portion. This table holds hundreds of thousands of clones, about 87% found once. The specimen was PBMCs or T cells enriched from blood (not recorded which). The receptors derive from a man between 40 and 49 years old in a cohort exposed to, infected with or recovered from COVID-19 (not recorded which).

This sequence joins TRBV9 and TRBJ2-3, with 10 bases matching TRBD1. Unmatched junction bases numbered 6, after V lost 0 bases and J lost 5 bases. In germline, CDR1 is SGDLS, CDR2 YYNGEE. The CDR3 has 16 residues. CDR3 loop: CASSVAGTGVEDTQYF. CDR3 nucleotide sequence: TGTGCCAGCAGCGTAGCGGGGACAGGGGTGGAAGATACGCAGTATTTT.

The rearrangement joins TRBV4-1 to TRBJ2-6; D is perhaps TRBD2 (6 bases). Trimming cost V 4 bases and J 0 bases, with 13 bases left between them. The CDR3 has 17 residues. Germline CDR1 reads MGHRA; CDR2 reads YSYEKL. CDR3 loop: CASSREGGASGANVLTF. CDR3 nucleotides: TGCGCCAGCAGCCGAGAGGGAGGAGCCTCTGGGGCCAACGTCCTGACTTTC.

This clone turned up a few times. The chain has TRBV30 and TRBJ1-5; no clear D gene. The CDR3 runs to 15 residues. Per germline, CDR1 GTSNPN and CDR2 SVGIG (reference sequence). Deletions cut 0 bases from V and 1 base from J, with 10 bases between. In DNA form, the CDR3 reads TGTGCCTGGAGTGTGGCGGGCATGAGCAATCAGCCCCAGCATTTT. Translated: CAWSVAGMSNQPQHF.

CDR3 coding DNA: TGTGCCAGCAATACAGGGGCGGGCACTGAAGCTTTCTTT. This encodes CASNTGAGTEAFF. The chain joins TRBV3-1 (or the pseudogene TRBV3-2) to TRBJ1-1; 7 positions match TRBD1. Germline V lookup: CDR1 LGHDT, CDR2 YNNKEL (reference sequence). The CDR3 sequence is 13 residues long. V gave up 7 bases and J gave up 4 bases; unmatched junction bases: 6.

This chain connects TRBV5-1 to TRBJ2-1; 14 bases are a match to TRBD2. The germline gives CDR1 SGHRS, CDR2 YFSETQ. V dropped 4 bases and J dropped 6; count of bases not matched to a gene: 6. CDR3 length: 16 amino acids. CDR3 in amino acids: CASSLGLAGGLNEQFF. DNA of the CDR3: TGCGCCAGCAGCCTAGGACTAGCGGGAGGTCTCAATGAGCAGTTCTTC.

To note about this clone: Other DNA sequences in the sample encode the same CDR3. This chain joins TRBV2 and TRBJ1-1, with 7 bases aligning to TRBD1. There are 13 residues in the CDR3. Germline V CDR1 and CDR2: SNHLY, FYNNEI. After removal of 4 bases from V and 2 bases from J, the junction contained 1 base not matched to a gene. The CDR3 loop reads CASSGQGNTEAFF. For the CDR3, the DNA is TGTGCCAGCAGTGGACAGGGAAACACTGAAGCTTTCTTT.

The V gene is TRBV6-5, the J gene TRBJ2-1; 7 bases map to TRBD2. CDR3 length equals 15 residues. Losses at the gene ends were 4 bases for V and 6 bases for J; bases not matched to a gene: 9. Germline-derived CDR1 and CDR2 are MNHEY and SVGAGI. The CDR3 region has the DNA TGTGCCAGCAGTTCCAACGGACTAGTATCCAATGAGCAGTTCTTC. This gives the protein CASSSNGLVSNEQFF.

This chain links TRBV3-1 (or the pseudogene TRBV3-2) with TRBJ2-7, with 7 bases that match TRBD2. The CDR3 runs 16 residues. Trimming at V came to 1 base and at J to 5 bases, leaving 11 bases not matched to a gene. Germline V gene lookup returns CDR1 LGHDT and CDR2 YNNKEL (reference sequence). In nucleotides, the CDR3 is TGTGCCAGCAGCCAAGGCGGGGGTCGCGCTTATAACGAGCAGTACTTC. As protein: CASSQGGGRAYNEQYF.

The chain recombines TRBV5-6 with TRBJ2-7; D might be TRBD2 (5 bases). Trimming pared 4 bases from V and 4 bases from J, leaving 12 bases between. Germline V gene lookup returns CDR1 SGHDT and CDR2 YYEEEE. This CDR3 is built from 13 residues. The CDR3 nucleotides are TGTGCCAGCAGCCTAGCCAACAAATACGAGCAGTACTTC. As protein: CASSLANKYEQYF.